A single T cell receptor (beta chain) is shown here with its context. Its cognate antigen is unknown. Distinct nucleotide sequences in the sample also encode this CDR3. The CDR3 is 11 amino acids. Germline CDR1 reads SGHRS; CDR2 reads YFSETQ. Trimming shortened V by 2 bases and J by 4 bases, and 3 bases separated the two germline ends. Method: immunoSEQ multiplex PCR; TCRdb's copy keeps in-frame clones and lacks some. The table shows some 100,000 clones, with around 83% occurring only once. This specimen belongs to a study of T cell responses to AZD1222 COVID-19 vaccine. Whole-study results and caveats: Mostly white British, mostly female donors; authors suggested clonal diversity may be underestimated. Reports indicate that nearly half of spike-specific TCRs are directed at unmutated variant regions. Repertoire collection took place solely once the T cell response had peaked. Spike was spanned by vaccine-associated CD4 TCRs, with dominance at 160-218 and 743-854.

This clonotype was obtained from an adult in good health. This specimen consisted of peripheral blood, obtained on day 0 of AZD1222 vaccination. The genes are TRBV5-1 and TRBJ2-5; D remains unclear. The CDR3 sequence: CASSLAETQYF. The CDR3 DNA sequence: TGCGCCAGCAGCTTAGCAGAGACCCAGTACTTC.